This is a list of T cell receptor beta chains from one sample in a study of cytomegalovirus exposure and HLA in healthy donors. This table comes from immunoSEQ multiplex PCR, and its TCRdb copy is limited to in-frame clones, with some not included. This sample's table has about 58,000 clones. Material for sequencing was PBMCs. These receptors came from a woman in her late teens or twenties in good health and CMV-seronegative. CDR3s include the opening cysteine and the closing phenylalanine or tryptophan. Each record gives: V gene, CDR3 length, J gene, D gene, CDR3 DNA, CDR3 protein. The D gene is left open where the match is weak.

TRBV5-1,16,TRBJ1-4,TRBD1,TGCGCCAGCAGCTTGGCCGTACAGGGGACTAATGAAAAACTGTTTTTT,CASSLAVQGTNEKLFF
TRBV6-1,18,TRBJ1-5,-,TGTGCCAGCAGTGAAATTGGCACAACCGCAGGGAGCAATCAGCCCCAGCATTTT,CASSEIGTTAGSNQPQHF
TRBV28,15,TRBJ2-1,TRBD2,TGTGCCAGCAGTCCGCTAGCGGGGGCTAACAATGAGCAGTTCTTC,CASSPLAGANNEQFF
TRBV10-3,14,TRBJ2-7,TRBD1,TGTGCCATCAGTGCGGGACAGGGAGTAGACGAGCAGTACTTC,CAISAGQGVDEQYF
TRBV5-1,15,TRBJ1-6,-,TGCGCCAGCAGCTTGGTGGGCAGGGCCCCTTCACCCCTCCACTTT,CASSLVGRAPSPLHF
TRBV11-2,13,TRBJ2-3,TRBD1,TGTGCCAGCAGCTTGACAGGGCGTCATACTCAGTATTTT,CASSLTGRHTQYF
TRBV4-1,13,TRBJ2-7,TRBD1,TGCGCCAGCAGAGGGACAGGAGCCTACGAGCAGTACTTC,CASRGTGAYEQYF
TRBV18,15,TRBJ2-3,TRBD2,TGTGCCAGCTCACCCGCTCTAGCGGGAGGCGCTACGCAGTATTTT,CASSPALAGGATQYF
TRBV7-9,16,TRBJ1-3,-,TGTGCCAGCAGCTTAGTTGACAAATACTCTGGAAACACCATATATTTT,CASSLVDKYSGNTIYF
TRBV28,15,TRBJ1-1,-,TGTGCTGCTCTGCCGCGTTACTTTATGAACACTGAAGCTTTCTTT,CAALPRYFMNTEAFF
TRBV7-2,15,TRBJ2-7,-,TGTGCCAGCAGCTTATCCCCGGGACAATTCTACGAGCAGTACTTC,CASSLSPGQFYEQYF
TRBV6-1,13,TRBJ2-5,-,TGTGCCAGCAATCGACAGGTAGAAGAGACCCAGTACTTC,CASNRQVEETQYF
TRBV6-1,17,TRBJ1-6,TRBD1,TGTGCCAGCAGTGAGTCGTATTGGACAGGGGGGGCTTCACCCCTCCACTTT,CASSESYWTGGASPLHF
TRBV29-1,13,TRBJ2-1,-,TGCAGCGTTGCGAGGTTGGCCTACAATGAGCAGTTCTTC,CSVARLAYNEQFF
TRBV6-1,15,TRBJ1-5,-,TGTGCCAGCAGTGAAGCGCAGAGGGGGACTCAGCCCCAGCATTTT,CASSEAQRGTQPQHF
TRBV7-9,16,TRBJ2-7,TRBD1,TGTGCCAGCAGCTCCCTAAAGACAGGGAATGTTAACGAGCAGTACTTC,CASSSLKTGNVNEQYF
TRBV6-5,14,TRBJ2-5,TRBD2,TGTGCCTCTAAGCGGGGGGCCAACCAAGAGACCCAGTACTTC,CASKRGANQETQYF
TRBV30,15,TRBJ2-6,TRBD2,TGTGCCGGGACGGGGGGGGGCTCTGGGGCCAACGTCCTGACTTTC,CAGTGGGSGANVLTF
TRBV6-5,15,TRBJ2-3,-,TGTGCCAGCTGCGTGACCGGGGAGAGCACAGATACGCAGTATTTT,CASCVTGESTDTQYF
TRBV28,14,TRBJ2-1,TRBD2,TGTGCCAGCAGACGGCGGGAGGAAGTCTATGAGCAGTTCTTC,CASRRREEVYEQFF
TRBV18,15,TRBJ2-7,-,TGTGCCAGCTCACCTTCAATCACAGGGTCCTACGAGCAGTACTTC,CASSPSITGSYEQYF
TRBV10-3,12,TRBJ1-1,TRBD1,TGTGCCAGCTGGACAGGGGACACTGAAGCTTTCTTT,CASWTGDTEAFF
TRBV4-1,15,TRBJ2-1,-,TGCGCCAGCAGCCAAGGGGGCCCCCAGGCCAATGAGCAGTTCTTC,CASSQGGPQANEQFF
TRBV19,12,TRBJ2-1,TRBD2,TGTGCCAGTAAGGCGGGGGGGCCTGAGCAGTTCTTC,CASKAGGPEQFF
TRBV27,17,TRBJ1-4,-,TGTGCCAGCAGTTTATCGACGGGGGGCGCGGGTAATGAAAAACTGTTTTTT,CASSLSTGGAGNEKLFF
TRBV5-4,16,TRBJ1-1,-,TGTGCCAGCAGCAGGGAATGGGGCCCTATGAACACTGAAGCTTTCTTT,CASSREWGPMNTEAFF
TRBV7-7,15,TRBJ2-5,-,TGTGCCAGCAGCCGTTCCGGGACACCCCAAGAGACCCAGTACTTC,CASSRSGTPQETQYF
TRBV5-1,15,TRBJ1-6,TRBD1,TGCGCCAGCAGAGGTTTGGGACAGTGGGATTCACCCCTCCACTTT,CASRGLGQWDSPLHF
TRBV5-1,13,TRBJ1-5,-,TGCGCCAGCAGCGACGTCGGAGGTCAGCCCCAGCATTTT,CASSDVGGQPQHF
TRBV4-1,15,TRBJ1-2,TRBD1,TGCGCCAGCAGCCAAGGACAGGGGGCTAACTATGGCTACACCTTC,CASSQGQGANYGYTF
TRBV5-1,13,TRBJ1-1,-,TGCGCCAGCAGCTTGTGGGGGGAGCCTGAAGCTTTCTTT,CASSLWGEPEAFF
TRBV29-1,14,TRBJ1-1,-,TGCAGCGTTGAAGTCCGGAGGGAATCGACTGAAGCTTTCTTT,CSVEVRRESTEAFF
TRBV5-1,12,TRBJ1-2,-,TGCGCCAGCAGCTTGGGGGGCCATGGCTGCACCTTC,CASSLGGHGCTF
TRBV6-5,14,TRBJ1-2,-,TGTGCCAGCAGTTACTCGATAACAGGCTATGGCTACACCTTC,CASSYSITGYGYTF
TRBV10-3,13,TRBJ1-5,TRBD1,TGTGCCATCAGGGGACAGTACAATCAGCCCCAGCATTTT,CAIRGQYNQPQHF
TRBV19,13,TRBJ1-3,-,TGTGCCAGTAGTGAGCCACCCGGAGACACCATATATTTT,CASSEPPGDTIYF
TRBV14,13,TRBJ1-1,-,TGTGCCAGCAGCCAAGATAGGAACACTGAAGCTTTCTTT,CASSQDRNTEAFF
TRBV6-6,13,TRBJ1-1,-,TGTGCCAGCAGCCCGACAGAGAACACTGAAGCTTTCTTT,CASSPTENTEAFF
TRBV5-1,14,TRBJ2-2,TRBD1,TGCGCCAGCAGCTTGAGGGGACAGGGGATGGAGCTGTTTTTT,CASSLRGQGMELFF
TRBV2,16,TRBJ2-2,-,TGTGCCAGCACCGGGGGACAGCAATCGAACACCGGGGAGCTGTTTTTT,CASTGGQQSNTGELFF
TRBV6-5,14,TRBJ1-1,TRBD1,TGTGCCAGCAGTGTTGGACAGGGCAGCACTGAAGCTTTCTTT,CASSVGQGSTEAFF
TRBV18,15,TRBJ1-5,-,TGTGCCAGCTCACCAATGAACGGGGTAGGGCAGCCCCAGCATTTT,CASSPMNGVGQPQHF